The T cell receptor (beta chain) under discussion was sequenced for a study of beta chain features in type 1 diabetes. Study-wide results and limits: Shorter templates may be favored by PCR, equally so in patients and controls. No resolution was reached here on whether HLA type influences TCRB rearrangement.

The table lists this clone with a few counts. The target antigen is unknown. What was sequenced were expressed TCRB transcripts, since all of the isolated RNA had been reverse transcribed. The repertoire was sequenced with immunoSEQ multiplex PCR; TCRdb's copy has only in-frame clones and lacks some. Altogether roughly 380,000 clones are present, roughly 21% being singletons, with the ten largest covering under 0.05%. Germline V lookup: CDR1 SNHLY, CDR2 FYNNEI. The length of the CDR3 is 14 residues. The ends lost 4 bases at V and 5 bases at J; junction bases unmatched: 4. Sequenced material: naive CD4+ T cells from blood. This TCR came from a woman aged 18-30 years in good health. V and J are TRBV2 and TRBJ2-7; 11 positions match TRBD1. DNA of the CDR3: TGTGCCAGCAGTGTGGACAGGGGGCAAGACGAGCAGTACTTC. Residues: CASSVDRGQDEQYF.